This T cell receptor (beta chain) was recorded in a study of shared clonotypes between healthy human individuals. Overall study: Contributing individuals were two females and a few males aged 18 to 49.

Donors comprised healthy HIV-negative adults lacking recent acute infections or vaccinations. Comment on this clone: Its antigen is as yet unknown.

The V gene lost 4 bases and the J gene lost 2 bases, with 7 bases spanning the gap. This CDR3 is built from 12 residues. CDR1 SGHRS and CDR2 YFSETQ come from the germline V gene. Sequencing used immunoSEQ multiplex PCR; TCRdb keeps in-frame clones, though not all of them. Here the sample spans about 2.4 million clones, roughly 93% being singletons. Study results and limitations: Memory subsets generally showed smaller estimated richness than naive subsets did.

The chain carries TRBV5-1 and TRBJ2-7, with no clear D. This sequence originates from a man younger than 35 in good health. Some clones in this sample may be carry-over from other donors' samples. The sequencing input was naive CD4+ T cells from PBMCs. The subset: CD45RA+ positively selected. The CDR3 DNA reads as TGCGCCAGCAGCGAAGGGACCTACGAGCAGTACTTC. It codes for CASSEGTYEQYF. The whole variable domain, filled in from reference TRBV5-1 and TRBJ2-7, reads KAGVTQTPRYLIKTRGQQVTLSCSPISGHRSVSWYQQTPGQGLQFLFEYFSETQRNKGNFPGRFSGRQFSNSRSEMNVSTLELGDSALYLCASSEGTYEQYFGPGTRLTVT.